The text below deals with one TCR beta chain. Its antigen is unknown. The sample is drawn from a study of CD8 T cells in ankylosing spondylitis. Quantitative 5'-RACE with molecular barcodes was used to make the TCR beta libraries. A single record per CDR3 protein comes from TCRdb applying MiXCR to the 5' RACE reads. The data hold under 550,000 distinct CDR3 sequences, with approximately 26% observed a single time. Germline loops: CDR1 SSHAT, CDR2 FNYEAQ (reference sequence). Trimming took 5 bases from V and 6 from J, leaving 17 bases between them. CDR3 length equals 15 residues. The study, taken as a whole, reports: Several highly homologous variants made up a TCR beta motif that seemed to typify ankylosing spondylitis blood. Clones tied to disease were said to be significantly enriched in matched ankylosing spondylitis synovial fluid. Earlier studies detected some motif variants in reactive arthritis synovial fluid and blood. Disease-associated clones were CD8+ and fairly uncommon in peripheral blood.

The chain recombines TRBV7-7 with TRBJ2-1, with D unclear. Sequenced: blood, either unsorted or a sorted T cell fraction (not recorded which). This clonotype originated in a male donor with ankylosing spondylitis. The CDR3 loop reads CASSLGKGWGNEQFF. Here the CDR3 DNA reads TGTGCCAGCAGCCTAGGGAAGGGATGGGGCAATGAGCAGTTCTTC.